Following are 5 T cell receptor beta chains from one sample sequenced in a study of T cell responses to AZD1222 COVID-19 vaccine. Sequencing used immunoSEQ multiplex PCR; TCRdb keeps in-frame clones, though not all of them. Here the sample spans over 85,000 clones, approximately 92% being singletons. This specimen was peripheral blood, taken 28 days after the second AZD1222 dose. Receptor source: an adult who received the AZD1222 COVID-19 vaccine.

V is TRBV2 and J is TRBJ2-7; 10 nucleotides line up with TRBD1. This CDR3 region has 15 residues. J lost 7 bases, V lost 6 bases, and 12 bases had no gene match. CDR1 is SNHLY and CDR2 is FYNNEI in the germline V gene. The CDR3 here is CASSETGTGVGEQYF. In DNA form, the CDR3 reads TGTGCCAGCAGCGAAACCGGGACAGGGGTCGGGGAGCAGTACTTC.

CDR3: CASSSGQGASDTQYF. As DNA, the CDR3 is TGTGCCAGCAGCTCGGGACAGGGGGCTTCGGATACGCAGTATTTT. This sequence joins TRBV11-3 and TRBJ2-3; TRBD1 agrees at 12 bases. This CDR3 comprises 15 residues. J lost 6 bases, V lost 4 bases, and 5 bases had no gene match. The V gene's germline CDR1 is SGHNT and CDR2 YENEEA.

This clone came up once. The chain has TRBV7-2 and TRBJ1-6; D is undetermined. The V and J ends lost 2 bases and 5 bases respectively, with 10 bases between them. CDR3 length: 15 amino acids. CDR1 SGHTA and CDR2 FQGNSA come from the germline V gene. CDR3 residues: CASSLYPGNNSPLHF. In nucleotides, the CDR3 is TGTGCCAGCAGCTTATATCCGGGGAATAATTCACCCCTCCACTTT.

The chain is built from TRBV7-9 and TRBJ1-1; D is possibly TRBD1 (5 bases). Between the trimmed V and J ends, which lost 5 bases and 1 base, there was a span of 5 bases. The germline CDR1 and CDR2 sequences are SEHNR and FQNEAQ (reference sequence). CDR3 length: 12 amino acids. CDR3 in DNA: TGTGCCAGCAGCGGACAGAACACTGAAGCTTTCTTT. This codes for CASSGQNTEAFF.

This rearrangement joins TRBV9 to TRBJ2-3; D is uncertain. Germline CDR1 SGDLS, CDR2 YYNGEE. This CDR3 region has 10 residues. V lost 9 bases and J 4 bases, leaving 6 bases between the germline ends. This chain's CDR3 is CATIADTQYF. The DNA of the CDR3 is TGTGCCACGATAGCAGATACGCAGTATTTT.